Listed below are T cell receptor beta chains from one sample, sequenced in a study of blood T cell repertoires in COVID-19. Libraries were prepared by immunoSEQ multiplex PCR; TCRdb keeps only in-frame clonotypes and omits some of them. The sample contains approximately 85,000 clones, approximately 92% of which appear only once. The sample comprised peripheral blood. The receptors here all came from an older woman with active COVID-19. Each CDR3 is given with its conserved first and last residue.

v_call	j_call	cdr3_aa
TRBV6-5	TRBJ2-7	CASRDRGRGSYEQYF
TRBV4-2	TRBJ2-3	CASSQGTSRDTQYF
TRBV10-2	TRBJ2-7	CATHRDSSYEQYF
TRBV19	TRBJ1-5	CASSPRGRGRGNQPQHF
TRBV7-2	TRBJ1-5	CASSLGDSRNQPQHF
TRBV10-3	TRBJ1-3	CAISERGDGNTIYF
TRBV7-9	TRBJ1-1	CASSPRTGLNTEAFF
TRBV5-1	TRBJ1-1	CASSLDRVSTEAFF
TRBV5-8	TRBJ1-1	CASSLETGVKEAEAFF
TRBV29-1	TRBJ1-4	CSAGRQGEKLFF
TRBV19	TRBJ1-5	CASSIGSNSNQPQHF
TRBV27	TRBJ2-2	CASSPAGVNTGELFF
TRBV7-2	TRBJ2-2	CASSPRTSGASGGGELFF
TRBV7-9	TRBJ2-4	CASSRERAAKNIQYF
TRBV28	TRBJ1-2	CASIMRRGHGYTF
TRBV7-8	TRBJ2-7	CASSWTGQGISSYEQYF
TRBV5-1	TRBJ2-5	CASSLGGSQETQYF
TRBV24-1	TRBJ1-2	CATSDSVDYGYTF
TRBV6-5	TRBJ1-4	CASSYLAERGNEKLFF
TRBV15	TRBJ1-2	CATSRAPFNGYTF
TRBV6-1	TRBJ1-6	CASSEGPGHYNSPLHF
TRBV28	TRBJ2-2	CASSFSLANTGELFF
TRBV11-2	TRBJ1-1	CASSYQTQGTEAFF
TRBV7-3	TRBJ2-1	CASSFMRDNEQFF
TRBV5-6	TRBJ2-7	CASSLSGYEQYF
TRBV2	TRBJ2-5	CASSPSRQARVETQYF
TRBV5-6	TRBJ2-2	CASRFQGRDGELFF
TRBV3-1/TRBV3-2	TRBJ2-1	CASSQDMDTEQFF
TRBV10-3	TRBJ1-2	CAIRRDGGVYGYTF
TRBV7-9	TRBJ1-1	CASSLAQGGGEAFF
TRBV28	TRBJ1-4	CASSPGQGWITTNEKLFF
TRBV4-1	TRBJ1-2	CASSQGGLYGYTF
TRBV7-2	TRBJ2-1	CASSLQATYNEQFF
TRBV28	TRBJ2-1	CASSSSGAGYNEQFF
TRBV15	TRBJ2-6	CATSRTDRAGANVLTF
TRBV29-1	TRBJ1-4	CSVEEGQLGEKLFF
TRBV2	TRBJ2-2	CASSDLGGLNTGELFF
TRBV30	TRBJ1-5	CACAPAGGNQPQHF
TRBV11-3	TRBJ2-7	CASSVAGTSSYEQYF
TRBV7-6	TRBJ2-5	CASSVRYRGEKTQYF
TRBV15	TRBJ2-7	CATSRDIGDSSGGSYEQYF
TRBV30	TRBJ1-4	CAWSANEKLFF
TRBV5-5	TRBJ1-5	CASSQFGQGSTQPQHF
TRBV2	TRBJ2-1	CASSEGREQFF
TRBV19	TRBJ2-4	CASSIWSKAGNIQYF
TRBV7-9	TRBJ2-7	CASSPLGGQGNYEQYF
TRBV2	TRBJ1-1	CASRGHNTEAFF
TRBV28	TRBJ2-5	CASSFPGQQETQYF
TRBV5-1	TRBJ1-3	CASRSEGTRPGNTIYF
TRBV5-5	TRBJ2-7	CASSYKPGLATYEQYF